The 5 T cell receptor beta chains listed next were all sequenced from one sample in a study of blood T cell repertoires in COVID-19. Libraries were prepared by immunoSEQ multiplex PCR; TCRdb keeps only in-frame clonotypes and omits some of them. The sample holds nearly 200,000 clones, around 84% seen once. Material: peripheral blood. The receptor source for this set is a human donor in a cohort sampled during active COVID-19.

The chain recombines TRBV19 with TRBJ1-1; TRBD1 is a possible D gene (5 bases). The germline gives CDR1 LNHDA, CDR2 SQIVND (reference sequence). Trimming shortened V by 7 bases and J by 5 bases, and 8 bases separated the two germline ends. This CDR3 has 11 residues. The CDR3 reads CASKEGTEAFF. The CDR3 DNA reads as TGTGCCAGTAAGGAGGGGACTGAAGCTTTCTTT.

This rearrangement joins TRBV30 to TRBJ1-1; no definite D call. CDR1 and CDR2 from the germline V gene are GTSNPN and SVGIG (reference sequence). Between the trimmed V and J ends, which lost 3 bases and 8 bases, there was a span of 22 bases. CDR3 size: 15 residues. This CDR3 reads CAWRKVRIVESEAFF. Here the CDR3 DNA reads TGTGCCTGGAGGAAAGTCAGGATCGTAGAATCCGAAGCTTTCTTT. Full variable domain (missing parts from reference TRBV30 and TRBJ1-1): SQTIHQWPATLVQPVGSPLSLECTVEGTSNPNLYWYRQAAGRGLQLLFYSVGIGQISSEVPQNLSASRPQDRQFILSSKKLLLSDSGFYLCAWRKVRIVESEAFFGQGTRLTVV.

The chain links TRBV10-3 to TRBJ2-3; TRBD1 aligns across 10 bases. Germline V CDR1 and CDR2: ENHRY, SYGVKD. The CDR3 spans 14 residues. V was pared by 2 bases and J by 6 bases, with 2 bases of the junction left unmatched. The DNA of the CDR3 is TGTGCCATCAGTGAGGGGGACAGGGGTGATACGCAGTATTTT. This translates into CAISEGDRGDTQYF.

The rearrangement joins TRBV5-1 to TRBJ2-7, with 7 bases that match TRBD2. Trimming at V came to 7 bases and at J to 2 bases, leaving 9 bases not matched to a gene. There are 14 residues in the CDR3. The germline V gene encodes CDR1 SGHRS and CDR2 YFSETQ. CDR3 nucleotide sequence: TGCGCCAGCTCTCTGCGGGAGCTTCCCTACGAGCAGTACTTC. Protein: CASSLRELPYEQYF.

The J gene is TRBJ2-7, the V gene TRBV7-8, with 9 bases identical to TRBD1. Germline CDR1 and CDR2: SGHVS and FQNEAQ. V was pared by 4 bases and J by 4 bases, with 2 bases of the junction left unmatched. This CDR3 comprises 13 residues. CDR3 sequence: CASSSDRGYEQYF. CDR3 sequence (DNA): TGTGCCAGCAGCTCAGACAGGGGGTACGAGCAGTACTTC.